This T cell receptor (beta chain) came from a study of blood T cells in healthy people across ages (dated by TCRdb to between 2015 and 2016). About the full investigation: In model experiments, roughly one uniquely barcoded TCR beta cDNA molecule per two T cells was captured by template switching. Using the same blood draw, the study looked at two additional independent replicas of 1 million unique cDNA reads for two donors, one aged 18 to 30 and the other aged 80 or older. Donors were grouped into four age groups: young (average 16 years), middle-aged (over 35), aged (approximately 67) and long-lived (roughly 80). Age-related changes in TCR beta repertoire diversity were measured in the study by deep sequencing normalized with unique cDNA molecular identifiers. To avoid experimental bias, donors of different ages were spread randomly across the sequencing lanes. Results the study describes overall, beyond this receptor: Compared with the aged group, the long-lived group had more naive CD4+ T cells, fewer expanded clones and increased TCR diversity, a pattern suggesting age selection. Observed TCR beta diversity per million T cells fell roughly linearly with age, and a significant reduction was already apparent by age roughly 40. Since profiling was done on bulk unsorted PBMCs, naive and antigen-experienced compartments could not be conclusively compared. Total diversity estimates from one million sequenced T cells were considered lower bounds and underestimates. A strong correlation was found between observed TCR beta diversity and the percentage of naive T cells measured by flow cytometry. Because donor CMV infection status was unknown, age-related changes in expanded clonotypes were potentially confounded.

CDR1 MGHRA and CDR2 YSYEKL are derived from the germline V gene. The CDR3 contains 15 residues, cysteine and phenylalanine counted. Just the 45-base CDR3 DNA is kept, in frame starting at base 1. At the junction V is shortened by 4 bases and J by 6 bases; bases outside the gene matches: 8. Library creation used 5' RACE. Sequencing relied on an Illumina HiSeq 2500. A second roughly 6 to 11 cycle PCR used a sample-barcoded 5' primer and a J-beta primer mix. A template-switch 5' adaptor carrying 12 random nucleotides introduced a unique molecular identifier onto each TCR beta cDNA molecule. Each sample yielded at least 3 million CDR3-containing paired-end reads. The Mint cDNA synthesis kit, primed by a TRBC-specific oligonucleotide, was used to synthesize first-strand cDNA from all RNA. Following uracil-DNA glycosylase treatment, a first 18-cycle PCR with universal primers M1SS and BC2_uni_R was performed on all cDNA. For the original study's pipeline: Normalization of each sample was performed by random selection of 1 million high-quality reads, each carrying a distinct molecular identifier. Instead of being binned into consensus sequences, reads that shared molecular identifiers were thrown out. CDR3 identification, clonotype clustering and error correction used MiTCR with a Q25 quality threshold and the strictest error-elimination algorithm. Lower-bound total TCR beta diversity was estimated with a nonparametric unseen species model using Euler transformation. Starting from the raw public reads, TCRdb applied fastp trimming at Q25, assembled clones with MiXCR and retained in-frame beta chains. Identical CDR3 protein sequences are pooled into one entry, listed with their most common genes and DNA. TCRdb's processing, not the authors', yielded these V and J calls. The sample table holds 1,500,000 or so distinct CDR3 sequences, of which 42% were seen once. 4% of the sample comes from the top ten.

Note on this clonotype: Its antigen is not yet known. No much larger clone is present one base from it, and per-base qualities are unavailable.

Donors were 39 systemically healthy Caucasian individuals from Russia aged roughly 6 to 95 years. Around 10 milliliters of peripheral blood were collected from each donor into EDTA-treated Vacutainer tubes. Ficoll-Paque density-gradient centrifugation was used to isolate PBMCs, with at least 6.5 million per sample. Total RNA was extracted from PBMCs with Trizol reagent, with at least 5 micrograms obtained per sample. The percentages of naive CD45RAhigh/CD27high T cells were determined by flow cytometry on a PBMC aliquot from every donor. Recombination connected TRBV4-1 to TRBJ2-1; 8 central nucleotides agree with TRBD1. This sequence originates from a woman aged 18-30 years in good health. The sample consisted of blood. The sequenced DNA is TGCGCCAGCAGCCCCTCTGGACAGGGAGGCAATGAGCAGTTCTTC. This is translated as CASSPSGQGGNEQFF.